Following are 20 T cell receptor beta chains from one sample sequenced in a study of blood T cell repertoires in COVID-19 (TCRdb year 2020). The library came from the immunoSEQ multiplex PCR assay. The clones in this table, taken by TCRdb from immuneACCESS, are in-frame only. Not every clone is retained; where verified, under half of the shortfall comes from an unresolved V gene, and the cause of the rest is unknown. For this sample there are roughly 240,000 clones; around 86% appear just once. Roughly 4% of the sample belongs to the ten largest clones. Sequencing was done on a sample of peripheral blood. Receptor source: a man younger than 35 with active or convalescent COVID-19.

V usage is TRBV30 and J usage is TRBJ2-5; TRBD1 agrees at 7 bases. The V gene end was trimmed by 2 bases and the J gene end by 5 bases; junction bases not matched to a gene: 5. This CDR3 contains 13 residues. Per the germline V gene, CDR1 is GTSNPN and CDR2 is SVGIG (reference sequence). The CDR3 DNA sequence: TGTGCCTGGAGTCTACAGGGGACGGAGACCCAGTACTTC. Its translation is CAWSLQGTETQYF.

This clone was counted once. The genes are TRBV27 and TRBJ1-1; 7 nucleotides match TRBD1. Germline CDR1 MNHEY, CDR2 SMNVEV (reference sequence). V shed 2 bases, J shed 2 bases, and the junction held 2 bases outside the gene matches. The CDR3 runs 14 residues. Here the CDR3 reads CASSLGQENTEAFF. The CDR3 nucleotides read TGTGCCAGCAGTTTAGGACAGGAAAACACTGAAGCTTTCTTT.

There are a few counts of this clone. The sample contains more than one DNA sequence encoding this CDR3. This rearrangement joins TRBV5-6 to TRBJ1-2, with D possibly being TRBD1 (5 bases). Trimming removed 2 bases from V and 1 base from J, with 6 bases in between. The CDR3 is 13 amino acids. The germline V gene encodes CDR1 SGHDT and CDR2 YYEEEE. CDR3 DNA: TGTGCCAGCAGCTTTCAGGGTAACTATGGCTACACCTTC. Its protein product is CASSFQGNYGYTF.

The genes are TRBV10-3 and TRBJ2-7; 7 bases align to TRBD2. Germline V gives CDR1 ENHRY, CDR2 SYGVKD. The CDR3 runs to 14 residues. The V and J ends lost 4 bases and 4 bases, in that order; junction bases with no gene match: 7. The CDR3 DNA reads TGTGCCATCAGTGCCGTCCCTAGCGGATACGAGCAGTACTTC. Its protein is CAISAVPSGYEQYF.

The V gene is TRBV5-1, the J gene TRBJ2-2, with 7 bases matching TRBD1. V lost 8 bases, J lost 6 bases, and 13 bases stayed unmatched. Germline V gives CDR1 SGHRS, CDR2 YFSETQ. The CDR3 runs to 15 residues. CDR3 nucleotides: TGCGCCAGTACATCCGAGGGGGCCGTCGCCGGGGAGCTGTTTTTT. It translates to CASTSEGAVAGELFF.

The sample holds one count of this clone. The sample holds other DNA sequences that translate to the same CDR3. The V and J genes are TRBV28 and TRBJ2-5, with D hard to call. Germline V gene data show CDR1 as MDHEN and CDR2 as SYDVKM. CDR3 size: 11 residues. Trimming took 3 bases from V and 4 from J, leaving 3 bases between them. CDR3 residues: CASSFLETQYF. DNA of the CDR3: TGTGCCAGCAGTTTCTTAGAGACCCAGTACTTC.

The chain's CDR3 is CASSFSGGQGHEKLFF. In DNA form, the CDR3 reads TGTGCCAGCAGCTTCTCCGGAGGACAGGGGCATGAAAAACTGTTTTTT. This chain joins TRBV27 and TRBJ1-4; TRBD1 matches 9 bases. Germline V gene lookup returns CDR1 MNHEY and CDR2 SMNVEV (reference sequence). The junction had 11 bases not matched to a gene; V was cut back by 6 bases and J by 6 bases. The CDR3 runs to 16 residues.

This sequence joins TRBV7-9 and TRBJ2-3; 7 positions match TRBD2. Germline V gene data show CDR1 as SEHNR and CDR2 as FQNEAQ (reference sequence). The V gene end was trimmed by 5 bases and the J gene end by 8 bases; junction bases not matched to a gene: 10. The CDR3 extends over 14 amino acids. CDR3 protein: CASSPRAGEATQYF. CDR3 nucleotides: TGTGCCAGCAGCCCCAGGGCGGGGGAGGCTACGCAGTATTTT.

This clone appeared a few times. The gene calls are TRBV30 and TRBJ1-1; D is unresolved. The length of the CDR3 is 13 residues. The germline CDR1 and CDR2 sequences are GTSNPN and SVGIG (reference sequence). The V gene lost 1 base and the J gene lost 1 base, with 7 bases spanning the gap. Here the CDR3 reads CAWSGLSNTEAFF. The CDR3 DNA follows: TGTGCCTGGAGTGGACTATCGAACACTGAAGCTTTCTTT.

This chain links TRBV2 with TRBJ1-5; 11 bases line up with TRBD1. The CDR3 spans 14 residues. The junction had 5 bases not matched to a gene; V was cut back by 4 bases and J by 9 bases. Per the germline V gene, CDR1 is SNHLY and CDR2 is FYNNEI. The CDR3 nucleotides read TGTGCCAGCAGTGGGGGGACAGGGGGAAGGCCCCAGCATTTT. It translates to CASSGGTGGRPQHF. The variable domain in full, completed from reference TRBV2 and TRBJ1-5, reads EPEVTQTPSHQVTQMGQEVILRCVPISNHLYFYWYRQILGQKVEFLVSFYNNEISEKSEIFDDQFSVERPDGSNFTLKIRSTKLEDSAMYFCASSGGTGGRPQHFGDGTRLSIL.

V gene TRBV24-1 combines with J gene TRBJ2-5; 9 bases agree with TRBD1. CDR1 is KGHDR and CDR2 is SFDVKD in the germline V gene. The ends lost 4 bases at V and 5 bases at J; junction bases unmatched: 7. The CDR3 has 15 residues. The DNA of the CDR3 is TGTGCCACCAGTGAGGGGACAGGGTCGTGGGAGACCCAGTACTTC. Translated: CATSEGTGSWETQYF.

This rearrangement joins TRBV18 to TRBJ2-3, with TRBD2 matching over 8 bases. This CDR3 is 17 amino acids long. V shed 3 bases, J shed 3 bases, and the junction held 11 bases outside the gene matches. Germline V gene data show CDR1 as KGHSH and CDR2 as LQKENI. The CDR3 nucleotides are TGTGCCAGCTCACCTTTTAAGACTAGCGATGAGACAGATACGCAGTATTTT. It specifies CASSPFKTSDETDTQYF.

The rearrangement links TRBV5-4 to TRBJ2-1; the D gene is possibly TRBD1 (5 bases). V lost 2 bases and J lost 7, with 16 bases in between. From germline, CDR1 is SGHNT and CDR2 YYREEE (reference sequence). The CDR3 spans 15 residues. CDR3 coding DNA: TGTGCCAGCAGCTTTGGACCCCAGGGTAAGAATGAGCAGTTCTTC. Translation: CASSFGPQGKNEQFF.

The chain recombines TRBV28 with TRBJ1-5, with D possibly matching TRBD1 (5 bases). Germline assignment: CDR1 MDHEN and CDR2 SYDVKM. With 7 bases removed from V and 0 bases from J, the gap between germline ends came to 13 bases. This CDR3 region has 15 residues. CDR3 loop: CASNLGDYSNQPQHF. CDR3 nucleotide sequence: TGTGCCAGCAACTTAGGGGATTATAGCAATCAGCCCCAGCATTTT.

This chain connects TRBV11-1 to TRBJ2-3; 11 nucleotides match TRBD1. V trimming: 6 bases; J trimming: 2 bases; junction bases outside the gene matches: 7. CDR3 length equals 16 residues. Germline V gene data show CDR1 as SGHAT and CDR2 as FQDESV (reference sequence). For the CDR3, the DNA is TGTGCCAGCAGGAGGACAGGGGGCGCCCCCACAGATACGCAGTATTTT. Its translation: CASRRTGGAPTDTQYF.

The J gene is TRBJ2-1, the V gene TRBV10-3, with 7 bases fitting TRBD2. The V segment lost 2 bases and the J segment 10 bases; nucleotides outside the gene matches: 11. In germline, CDR1 is ENHRY, CDR2 SYGVKD. The CDR3 has 15 amino acids. The CDR3 region is CAISERLAPGGEQFF. In nucleotides, the CDR3 is TGTGCCATCAGTGAGAGACTAGCCCCAGGTGGGGAGCAGTTCTTC.

This chain links TRBV5-1 with TRBJ2-5, with 7 bases aligning to TRBD2. Trimming took 0 bases from V and 9 from J; bases not matched to a gene: 8. Germline lookup yields CDR1 SGHRS and CDR2 YFSETQ. This CDR3 spans 14 amino acids. CDR3 sequence reads: CASSLAPTSLSQYF. The CDR3, as DNA: TGCGCCAGCAGCTTGGCCCCGACTAGCTTGTCCCAGTACTTC.

The chain couples TRBV2 to TRBJ1-2, with D uncertain. Trimming took 4 bases from V and 4 from J, leaving 10 bases between them. Germline CDR1 SNHLY, CDR2 FYNNEI. The CDR3 runs 13 residues. The chain's CDR3 is CASSGRGVYGYTF. The CDR3 coding sequence is TGTGCCAGCAGTGGGCGCGGCGTCTATGGCTACACCTTC. The variable domain in full, with the rest retrieved from reference TRBV2 and TRBJ1-2, is EPEVTQTPSHQVTQMGQEVILRCVPISNHLYFYWYRQILGQKVEFLVSFYNNEISEKSEIFDDQFSVERPDGSNFTLKIRSTKLEDSAMYFCASSGRGVYGYTFGSGTRLTVV.

This chain uses TRBV20-1 with TRBJ1-2, with D uncertain. Germline CDR1 DFQATT, CDR2 SNEGSKA (reference sequence). The CDR3 spans 11 residues. With 7 bases removed from V and 5 bases from J, the gap between germline ends came to 11 bases. The CDR3: CSGHSGYGYTF. In DNA form, the CDR3 reads TGCAGTGGTCACAGTGGGTATGGCTACACCTTC.

J is TRBJ1-1 and V is TRBV2; TRBD1 might be the D (6 bases). CDR1 SNHLY and CDR2 FYNNEI come from the germline V gene. The CDR3 extends over 13 amino acids. Trimming cost V 4 bases and J 5 bases, with 11 bases left between them. CDR3 loop: CASSVGGGTEAFF. CDR3 nucleotide sequence: TGTGCCAGCAGTGTAGGGGGTGGGACTGAAGCTTTCTTT.